This T cell receptor (beta chain) was sequenced during a study of regulatory T cells in long-lasting Graves disease. Time point: newly diagnosed GD, antithyroid drugs for less than 3 months. RNA from PBMCs was the source of the TCR library. By American Thyroid Association guidelines, Graves' disease was diagnosed in the cohort. The TCR beta library used iRepertoire HTBI primers with Arm-PCR amplification of CDR3. TCRdb reprocessed the multiplex PCR reads with MiXCR, giving one entry per CDR3 protein. The table shows roughly 420,000 distinct CDR3 sequences, with 14% occurring only once. Germline V gene data show CDR1 as SGHDN and CDR2 as FVKESK. This CDR3 comprises 20 residues. Trimming removed 1 base from V and 5 bases from J; junction bases left unmatched: 17. This clonotype was counted many times. This sample was also put to use in a study of T cells in Graves' hyperthyroidism and ophthalmopathy. That source reports: Aged 18 to 65, the patients had hyperthyroidism that was newly diagnosed and had lasted under 2 months. Patients with uncontrolled infections, other autoimmune diseases, pregnancy or lactation were excluded.

The sequencing here drew on peripheral blood mononuclear cells (PBMCs), taken at new diagnosis, from a patient treated with antithyroid drugs. This chain joins TRBV14 and TRBJ2-1, with TRBD2 matching over 10 bases. The receptor's source is a woman aged 45-65 years with Graves disease. CDR3 amino acids: CASSQAGASGSLISDNEQFF. DNA for the CDR3: TGTGCCAGCAGCCAAGCGGGGGCTAGCGGGAGTTTAATATCAGACAATGAGCAGTTCTTC.